This T cell receptor beta chain emerged from a study of CD8 T cells in Susac syndrome. Random hexamers were used to reverse transcribe an amount of about 0.45 to 1 ug RNA. TCRdb reprocessed the immunoSEQ multiplex PCR reads via MiXCR and lists one record per CDR3 protein. The data contain 400,000 to 550,000 distinct CDR3 sequences, around 85% of them singletons. The CDR3 is made up of 16 amino acids. V was shortened by 6 bases and J by 3 bases, with 21 bases between the two germline ends. Sequencing was carried out using CD8+ T cells from PBMCs. The chain has TRBV12-3 or TRBV12-4 and TRBJ2-7; D is unclear. This sequence was found in a human donor with multiple sclerosis. For the CDR3, the DNA is TGTGCCAGCAGCCCCCGCCTGGTAGACAACTTCTACGAGCAGTACTTC. This sequence encodes CASSPRLVDNFYEQYF.